These 32 T cell receptor beta chains were sequenced from one sample in a study of blood T cell repertoires in COVID-19. The data were produced by immunoSEQ multiplex PCR, yet TCRdb's version contains in-frame clones alone and is incomplete. The sample has about 94,000 clones; roughly 87% are singletons. Source material: peripheral blood. The receptors were gathered from a woman of 80 years or more with acute or convalescent COVID-19.

This clone was recorded once. The gene calls are TRBV19 and TRBJ2-7; perhaps TRBD1 as D (5 bases). The CDR3 consists of 14 residues. Trimming removed 3 bases from V and 0 bases from J, with 9 bases in between. The V gene's germline CDR1 is LNHDA and CDR2 SQIVND (reference sequence). CDR3 amino acids: CASSMGQVSYEQYF. The CDR3 nucleotides read TGTGCCAGTAGTATGGGGCAGGTCTCCTACGAGCAGTACTTC.

This clone was counted between two and nine times. The chain recombines TRBV7-8 with TRBJ2-1; tentative D call: TRBD2 (7 bases). The CDR3 loop spans 15 amino acids. The germline CDR1 and CDR2 sequences are SGHVS and FQNEAQ. V was pared by 5 bases and J by 8 bases, with 19 bases between. The CDR3 loop is CASSIRLAEGDEQFF. CDR3 sequence (DNA): TGTGCCAGCAGCATCCGCCTAGCGGAGGGGGATGAGCAGTTCTTC.

This chain connects TRBV7-2 to TRBJ1-5; D may be TRBD1 (6 bases). V lost 1 base to trimming and J lost 9 bases, with 16 bases between them. The CDR3 has 15 amino acids. Germline-derived CDR1 and CDR2 are SGHTA and FQGNSA. CDR3 nucleotides: TGTGCCAGCAGCTTAGGAGGTCTAGGGGGTCGGCCCCAGCATTTT. Translated, it gives CASSLGGLGGRPQHF.

The J gene is TRBJ1-5, the V gene TRBV4-1; a weak D match, TRBD1 (5 bases). V was shortened by 0 bases and J by 4 bases, with 13 bases between the two germline ends. The CDR3 spans 16 residues. Germline V gives CDR1 MGHRA, CDR2 YSYEKL. CDR3 nucleotides: TGCGCCAGCAGCCAAGAGGGAGGGACCTCAAATCAGCCCCAGCATTTT. Protein: CASSQEGGTSNQPQHF.

This clone has a handful of counts. The rearrangement uses TRBV6-2 or TRBV6-3 and TRBJ2-5, with 8 bases that match TRBD2. The CDR3 totals 16 residues. Germline CDR1 and CDR2: MNHEY and SVGEGT. V was pared by 4 bases and J by 5 bases, with 12 bases of the junction left unmatched. CDR3: CASSFVTGGPRETQYF. For the CDR3, the DNA is TGTGCCAGCAGTTTCGTGACGGGGGGGCCAAGGGAGACCCAGTACTTC.

The chain combines TRBV7-3 with TRBJ1-6; D gene ambiguous. Germline CDR1 is SGHTA and CDR2 is FQGTGA. CDR3 length: 13 amino acids. Deletions cut 0 bases from V and 8 bases from J, with 5 bases between. This CDR3 is CASSLTTDSPLHF. CDR3 nucleotide sequence: TGTGCCAGCAGCTTAACAACGGATTCACCCCTCCACTTT.

V usage is TRBV5-6 and J usage is TRBJ2-7; tentatively, D is TRBD1 (6 bases). The germline V gene has CDR1 SGHDT and CDR2 YYEEEE. The CDR3 sequence is 15 residues long. V lost 4 bases and J 2 bases, leaving 16 bases between the germline ends. The CDR3 sequence: CASSAGTFTTYEQYF. The CDR3 DNA is TGTGCCAGCAGCGCCGGGACATTCACCACCTACGAGCAGTACTTC.

The chain uses TRBV7-9 and TRBJ2-1; the match to TRBD2 covers 7 bases. Germline CDR1 is SEHNR and CDR2 is FQNEAQ (reference sequence). V was pared by 1 base and J by 9 bases, with 6 bases of the junction left unmatched. CDR3 length: 14 residues. CDR3 coding DNA: TGTGCCAGCAGCTTAGGGGACTATCAGGGTGAGCAGTTCTTC. Its protein is CASSLGDYQGEQFF.

The chain joins TRBV4-1 to TRBJ1-1, with unresolved D. Germline V CDR1 and CDR2: MGHRA, YSYEKL. The V end was cut by 0 bases, the J end by 4 bases, with 9 bases between. The CDR3 consists of 14 residues. The CDR3 spells CASSQDPYPTEAFF. For the CDR3, the DNA is TGCGCCAGCAGCCAAGATCCTTATCCCACTGAAGCTTTCTTT.

The rearrangement joins TRBV4-1 to TRBJ2-3; 9 bases are shared with TRBD2. V was pared by 1 base and J by 5 bases, with 7 bases of the junction left unmatched. Germline V CDR1 and CDR2: MGHRA, YSYEKL. The CDR3 has 16 amino acids. The CDR3 DNA sequence: TGCGCCAGCAGCCAAGGGGGGACTAGCAGAGGAGATACGCAGTATTTT. Amino acid sequence: CASSQGGTSRGDTQYF.

This chain links TRBV5-1 with TRBJ1-1, with D perhaps TRBD1 (5 bases). Germline values: CDR1 SGHRS, CDR2 YFSETQ. The CDR3 contains 13 residues. With 1 base removed from V and 4 bases from J, the gap between germline ends came to 8 bases. DNA for the CDR3: TGCGCCAGCAGCTTGTCGGGGGGCACTGAAGCTTTCTTT. Amino acid sequence: CASSLSGGTEAFF.

This clone has just one count. The rearrangement links TRBV10-3 to TRBJ2-3; 11 bases map to TRBD1. The germline V gene encodes CDR1 ENHRY and CDR2 SYGVKD. The V gene end was trimmed by 3 bases and the J gene end by 8 bases; junction bases not matched to a gene: 13. CDR3 length: 17 residues. The CDR3 DNA is TGTGCCATCAGTGACCTAGGTCAGGGACAGGGGGTGGGTACGCAGTATTTT. Translating it yields CAISDLGQGQGVGTQYF.

This clone was seen only once. The chain uses TRBV5-1 and TRBJ1-1; 8 bases are shared with TRBD1. The CDR3 consists of 15 residues. V lost 4 bases and J lost 7; bases outside the gene matches: 12. CDR1 SGHRS and CDR2 YFSETQ come from the germline V gene. CDR3 in DNA: TGCGCCAGCAGCCCGGAGTTAGGGACAGGCCGTGAAGCTTTCTTT. This gives the protein CASSPELGTGREAFF.

Turning to this clone: Other nucleotide sequences from this sample produce the same CDR3. The J gene is TRBJ2-7, the V gene TRBV12-3 or TRBV12-4, with D possibly being TRBD1 (5 bases). This CDR3 is 11 amino acids long. The ends were cut back, 5 bases at V and 3 bases at J, with 5 bases in the middle. The chain's CDR3 is CASSQGYEQYF. CDR3 nucleotide sequence: TGTGCCAGCAGTCAGGGCTACGAGCAGTACTTC.

The chain carries TRBV30 and TRBJ2-5; no definite D call. The CDR3 length is 12 residues. Germline V lookup: CDR1 GTSNPN, CDR2 SVGIG (reference sequence). V was trimmed by 1 base and J by 5 bases, leaving 8 bases between them. CDR3 loop: CAWSGQRETQYF. The CDR3 nucleotides read TGTGCCTGGAGTGGGCAGAGGGAGACCCAGTACTTC.

The chain couples TRBV7-6 to TRBJ2-1; 7 positions match TRBD2. In germline, CDR1 is SGHVS, CDR2 FNYEAQ. V lost 2 bases and J lost 7; bases outside the gene matches: 5. The CDR3 runs 14 residues. The CDR3 sequence: CASSLISGSNEQFF. The CDR3 coding sequence is TGTGCCAGCAGCTTAATTAGCGGGTCTAATGAGCAGTTCTTC.

A single count supports this clone. This chain uses TRBV11-3 with TRBJ2-3; 12 positions agree with TRBD2. Germline CDR1 is SGHNT and CDR2 is YENEEA. The trim removed 4 bases at V and 1 base at J, leaving 6 bases unmatched. This CDR3 is 17 amino acids long. The CDR3 reads CASSSTSGRWGTDTQYF. As DNA, the CDR3 is TGTGCCAGCAGCTCAACTAGCGGGAGGTGGGGCACAGATACGCAGTATTTT.

Only one count was recorded for this clone. The chain links TRBV9 to TRBJ2-5, with 9 bases matching TRBD2. This CDR3 spans 16 amino acids. CDR1 is SGDLS, CDR2 YYNGEE, per germline. Trimming cost V 2 bases and J 1 base; bases outside gene matches: 6. This CDR3 reads CASSVDSGGIQETQYF. Written as DNA, the CDR3 is TGTGCCAGCAGCGTTGACAGCGGGGGGATCCAAGAGACCCAGTACTTC.

The rearrangement joins TRBV9 to TRBJ1-2; TRBD1 aligns across 11 bases. The germline gives CDR1 SGDLS, CDR2 YYNGEE. Losses at the gene ends were 3 bases for V and 3 bases for J; bases not matched to a gene: 10. The CDR3 covers 17 residues. The CDR3 reads CASSGGGGTGGYYGYTF. The DNA for the CDR3 is TGTGCCAGCAGCGGTGGCGGTGGGACAGGGGGATACTATGGCTACACCTTC.

This chain joins TRBV3-1 (or the pseudogene TRBV3-2) and TRBJ2-4; 11 bases are a match to TRBD1. With V trimmed by 4 bases and J by 0 bases, 5 bases remained unmatched. Looked up from germline, CDR1 is LGHDT and CDR2 is YNNKEL (reference sequence). CDR3 length equals 17 residues. The CDR3 reads CASSPGQGAVAKNIQYF. The CDR3 DNA follows: TGTGCCAGCAGCCCCGGACAGGGGGCAGTAGCCAAAAACATTCAGTACTTC.

This clone qualifies as medium-sized. V usage is TRBV6-2 or TRBV6-3 and J usage is TRBJ1-2; 8 bases are shared with TRBD1. V shed 0 bases and J 0 bases; nucleotides not matched to a gene: 15. The CDR3 is 20 amino acids. In germline, CDR1 is MNHEY, CDR2 SVGEGT. This CDR3 reads CASSYSPLAQSDRANYGYTF. Written as DNA, the CDR3 is TGTGCCAGCAGTTACTCGCCACTCGCTCAATCGGACAGGGCTAACTATGGCTACACCTTC.

The rearrangement uses TRBV30 and TRBJ1-2; D unresolved. Germline values: CDR1 GTSNPN, CDR2 SVGIG (reference sequence). The CDR3 has 14 amino acids. V was pared by 0 bases and J by 7 bases, with 15 bases between. In DNA, the CDR3 is TGTGCCTGGAGTGTAATGCTGAGCCACTCTGGCTACACCTTC. Its protein product is CAWSVMLSHSGYTF.

This chain links TRBV19 with TRBJ2-2; 9 positions agree with TRBD2. The CDR3 runs to 17 residues. Losses at the gene ends were 3 bases for V and 6 bases for J; bases not matched to a gene: 11. Germline CDR1 reads LNHDA; CDR2 reads SQIVND (reference sequence). The CDR3 sequence: CASSIGASGRRSGELFF. For the CDR3, the DNA is TGTGCCAGTAGTATCGGCGCCAGCGGGAGGAGGTCCGGGGAGCTGTTTTTT.

This chain joins TRBV5-6 and TRBJ1-2; D remains ambiguous. Germline V lookup: CDR1 SGHDT, CDR2 YYEEEE. The ends were cut back, 1 base at V and 4 bases at J, with 11 bases in the middle. The CDR3 is 14 amino acids. The CDR3 DNA reads TGTGCCAGCAGCTTGTTCCAGGTGGGCTATGGCTACACCTTC. Protein product: CASSLFQVGYGYTF.

CDR3 loop: CASSGRRQGKTEAFF. The CDR3, as DNA: TGTGCCAGTAGTGGTAGGAGGCAGGGGAAGACTGAAGCTTTCTTT. This chain connects TRBV19 to TRBJ1-1; the D gene is possibly TRBD1 (6 bases). Germline V CDR1 and CDR2: LNHDA, SQIVND (reference sequence). The CDR3 is 15 amino acids. Trimming pared 5 bases from V and 5 bases from J, leaving 18 bases between. The whole variable domain, filled in from reference TRBV19 and TRBJ1-1, reads DGGITQSPKYLFRKEGQNVTLSCEQNLNHDAMYWYRQDPGQGLRLIYYSQIVNDFQKGDIAEGYSVSREKKESFPLTVTSAQKNPTAFYLCASSGRRQGKTEAFFGQGTRLTVV.

This clone turned up a few times. The chain carries TRBV11-2 and TRBJ2-2; D not certain. V lost 1 base and J lost 2, with 17 bases in between. Germline V gene sequence: CDR1 SGHAT, CDR2 FQNNGV. This CDR3 spans 18 amino acids. This CDR3 is CASSLGLRPTENTGELFF. DNA for the CDR3: TGTGCCAGCAGCTTAGGTCTGCGGCCCACTGAAAACACCGGGGAGCTGTTTTTT.

V and J are TRBV19 and TRBJ2-2, with 11 bases fitting TRBD2. Germline loops: CDR1 LNHDA, CDR2 SQIVND (reference sequence). V shed 7 bases and J 4 bases; nucleotides not matched to a gene: 5. This CDR3 comprises 15 residues. CDR3 sequence reads: CASTPTSGTTGELFF. The CDR3 DNA reads as TGTGCCAGTACACCGACTAGCGGGACCACCGGGGAGCTGTTTTTT. The whole variable domain, filled in from reference TRBV19 and TRBJ2-2, reads DGGITQSPKYLFRKEGQNVTLSCEQNLNHDAMYWYRQDPGQGLRLIYYSQIVNDFQKGDIAEGYSVSREKKESFPLTVTSAQKNPTAFYLCASTPTSGTTGELFFGEGSRLTVL.

The chain carries TRBV12-2 and TRBJ2-1; TRBD2 is the table's D call, not checked against the DNA. TRBV12-2 is shown as a pseudogene. The CDR3 contains 15 residues. CDR3 bases: TGTGCAAGTCGCTTAGTAGACTGTACCTACAATGAGCAGTTCTTC. As protein: CASRLVDCTYNEQFF.

In this sample, this clone turned up once. The genes are TRBV19 and TRBJ1-2; 10 positions match TRBD1. Germline CDR1 reads LNHDA; CDR2 reads SQIVND (reference sequence). The CDR3 runs to 15 residues. V lost 1 base and J lost 7; bases outside the gene matches: 6. In DNA, the CDR3 is TGTGCCAGTAGTATAGGGGGACAGGGGTACGGTGGCTACACCTTC. The encoded protein is CASSIGGQGYGGYTF.

V usage is TRBV6-2 or TRBV6-3 and J usage is TRBJ2-2; TRBD1 aligns across 9 bases. The V gene's germline CDR1 is MNHEY and CDR2 SVGEGT. The CDR3 covers 15 residues. V trimming: 5 bases; J trimming: 5 bases; junction bases outside the gene matches: 6. CDR3 sequence reads: CASSIRTGVTGELFF. The CDR3 DNA reads TGTGCCAGCAGTATTCGGACAGGGGTTACCGGGGAGCTGTTTTTT.

J is TRBJ1-4 and V is TRBV30; the D is unclear. Per the germline V gene, CDR1 is GTSNPN and CDR2 is SVGIG (reference sequence). This CDR3 contains 13 residues. Between the trimmed V and J ends, which lost 1 base and 4 bases, there was a span of 7 bases. This CDR3 reads CAWSARINEKLFF. The CDR3 nucleotides are TGTGCCTGGAGTGCCAGGATTAATGAAAAACTGTTTTTT. The complete variable domain, with remaining parts taken from reference TRBV30 and TRBJ1-4, reads SQTIHQWPATLVQPVGSPLSLECTVEGTSNPNLYWYRQAAGRGLQLLFYSVGIGQISSEVPQNLSASRPQDRQFILSSKKLLLSDSGFYLCAWSARINEKLFFGSGTQLSVL.

V usage is TRBV15 and J usage is TRBJ2-1, with a tentative D call TRBD1 (6 bases). The CDR3 is 15 amino acids. V lost 2 bases, J lost 7 bases, and 15 bases lay in between. Germline loops: CDR1 LNHNV, CDR2 YYDKDF (reference sequence). The CDR3 DNA follows: TGTGCCACCAGCAGAAGGCAGGGGTCCCTAAATGAGCAGTTCTTC. This encodes CATSRRQGSLNEQFF.